This T cell receptor beta chain is from a study of T cell repertoires in cytomegalovirus infection. Study-level background: CMV infection and matching HLA type were both indicated by public TCR beta signatures.

CDR3 size: 16 residues. V shed 1 base and J 1 base; nucleotides not matched to a gene: 4. Germline CDR1 reads DFQATT; CDR2 reads SNEGSKA (reference sequence). Study-wide points: The ex vivo response was dominated by HLA-C-restricted CMV-specific TCR beta clonotypes.

This clonotype was counted once. The antigen remains undetermined. TCRdb fed the reads into MiXCR, producing one record per CDR3 protein. The sample shows about 230,000 distinct CDR3 sequences, over 20% of them seen only once. The chain recombines TRBV20-1 with TRBJ2-1; TRBD2 matches at 10 bases. The sample was CD8+ T cells from PBMCs. This receptor was obtained from a human donor in good health (CMV status not recorded). Some clones in this sample may be carry-over from other donors' samples. The CDR3 DNA is TGCAGTGCTAGAGGGCTAGCGGGGGTTTCCTACAATGAGCAGTTCTTC. Protein product: CSARGLAGVSYNEQFF.